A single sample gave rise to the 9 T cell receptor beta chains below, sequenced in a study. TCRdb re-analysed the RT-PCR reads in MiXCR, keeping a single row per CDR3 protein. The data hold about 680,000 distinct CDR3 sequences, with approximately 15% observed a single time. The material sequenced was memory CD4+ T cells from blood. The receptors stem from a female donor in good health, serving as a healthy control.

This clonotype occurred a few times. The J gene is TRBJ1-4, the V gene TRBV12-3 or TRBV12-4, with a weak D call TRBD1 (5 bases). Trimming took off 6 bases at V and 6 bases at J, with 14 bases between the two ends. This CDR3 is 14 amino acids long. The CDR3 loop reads CASSNRPDYEKLFF. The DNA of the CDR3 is TGTGCCAGCAGCAACAGGCCGGATTATGAAAAACTGTTTTTT.

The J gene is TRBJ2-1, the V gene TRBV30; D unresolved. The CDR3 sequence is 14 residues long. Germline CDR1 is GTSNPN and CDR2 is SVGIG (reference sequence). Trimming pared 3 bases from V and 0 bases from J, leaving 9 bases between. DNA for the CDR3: TGTGCCTGGAGGGACGTAAGCTCCTACAATGAGCAGTTCTTC. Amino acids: CAWRDVSSYNEQFF.

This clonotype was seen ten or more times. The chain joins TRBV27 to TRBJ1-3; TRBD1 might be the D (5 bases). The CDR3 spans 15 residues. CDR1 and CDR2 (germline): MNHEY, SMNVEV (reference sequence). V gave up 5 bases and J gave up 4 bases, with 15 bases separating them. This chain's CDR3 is CASSGDGGSGNTIYF. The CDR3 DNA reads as TGTGCCAGCAGTGGAGACGGGGGATCGGGAAACACCATATATTTT.

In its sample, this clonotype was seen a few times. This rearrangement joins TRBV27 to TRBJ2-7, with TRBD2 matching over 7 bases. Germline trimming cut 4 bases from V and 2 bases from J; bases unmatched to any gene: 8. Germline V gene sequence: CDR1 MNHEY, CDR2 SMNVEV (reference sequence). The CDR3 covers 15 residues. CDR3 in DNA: TGTGCCAGCAGTTACCGGGGGGACCTCGCCTACGAGCAGTACTTC. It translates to CASSYRGDLAYEQYF.

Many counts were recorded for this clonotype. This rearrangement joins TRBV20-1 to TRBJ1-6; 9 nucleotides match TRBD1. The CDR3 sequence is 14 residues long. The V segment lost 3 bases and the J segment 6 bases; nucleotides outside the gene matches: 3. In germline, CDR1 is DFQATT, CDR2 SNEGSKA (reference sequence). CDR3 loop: CSARTGGSNSPLHF. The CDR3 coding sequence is TGCAGTGCTAGGACAGGGGGTAGTAATTCACCCCTCCACTTT.

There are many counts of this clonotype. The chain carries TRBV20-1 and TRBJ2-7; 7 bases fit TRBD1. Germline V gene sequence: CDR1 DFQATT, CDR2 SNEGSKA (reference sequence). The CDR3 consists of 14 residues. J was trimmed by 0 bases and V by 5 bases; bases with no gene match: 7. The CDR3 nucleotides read TGCAGTGCTTTAGGACAGGCCAGCTCCTACGAGCAGTACTTC. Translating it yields CSALGQASSYEQYF.

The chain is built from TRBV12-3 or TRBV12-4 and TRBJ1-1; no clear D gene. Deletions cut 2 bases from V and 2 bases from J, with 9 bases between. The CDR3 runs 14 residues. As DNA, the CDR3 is TGTGCCAGCAGTTTACGGGGTATTAACACTGAAGCTTTCTTT. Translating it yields CASSLRGINTEAFF.

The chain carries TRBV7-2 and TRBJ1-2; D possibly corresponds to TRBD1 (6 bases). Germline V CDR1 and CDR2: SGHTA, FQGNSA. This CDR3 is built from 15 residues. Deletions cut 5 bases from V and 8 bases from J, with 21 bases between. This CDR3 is CASSLQHTGPGGYTF. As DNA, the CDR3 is TGTGCCAGCAGCCTTCAGCATACAGGGCCCGGGGGCTACACCTTC. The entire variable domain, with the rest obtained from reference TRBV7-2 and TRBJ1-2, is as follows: GAGVSQSPSNKVTEKGKDVELRCDPISGHTALYWYRQSLGQGLEFLIYFQGNSAPDKSGLPSDRFSAERTGGSVSTLTIQRTQQEDSAVYLCASSLQHTGPGGYTFGSGTRLTVV.

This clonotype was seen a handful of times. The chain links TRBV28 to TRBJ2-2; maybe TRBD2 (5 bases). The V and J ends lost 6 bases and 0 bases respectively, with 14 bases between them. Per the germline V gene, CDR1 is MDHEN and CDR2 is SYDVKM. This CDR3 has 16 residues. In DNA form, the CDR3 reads TGTGCCAGCAGGGGAGCCGGGAACACGAACACCGGGGAGCTGTTTTTT. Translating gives CASRGAGNTNTGELFF.